A selection of T cell receptor beta chains follows, all from one sample in a study. TCRdb called the 5' RACE reads again in MiXCR, with one record for every CDR3 protein. This sample has tens of thousands of distinct CDR3 sequences, with less than 30% found just once. The sample was memory CD4+ T cells sorted from a lymph node. The origin of the receptors is a female donor with breast cancer. Both conserved end residues are part of each CDR3. Fields, in order: D gene, J gene, V gene, clone size, CDR3 protein, CDR3 DNA. D genes are given only for firm matches. The size entry is marked missing in some rows and otherwise reads once, few, many or a size class.

>NA|TRBJ1-1|TRBV7-3|NA
CASSLISEAFF
TGTGCCAGCAGCTTAATTTCTGAAGCTTTCTTT
>TRBD1|TRBJ2-7|TRBV7-9|NA
CASSFNRGREQYF
TGTGCCAGCAGCTTCAACAGGGGTCGGGAGCAGTACTTC
>NA|TRBJ2-7|TRBV27|NA
CASSFLPAYEQYF
TGTGCCAGCAGTTTTTTGCCTGCATACGAGCAGTACTTC
>TRBD2|TRBJ2-5|TRBV20-1|NA
CSARSHRASGSLETQYF
TGCAGTGCTAGATCCCATCGAGCGAGCGGGAGCCTAGAGACCCAGTACTTC
>NA|TRBJ2-4|TRBV5-1|many
CASSPGQNLAKNIQYF
TGCGCCAGCAGCCCCGGACAGAACCTCGCCAAAAACATTCAGTACTTC
>TRBD1|TRBJ1-2|TRBV5-1|NA
CASSYGGQGNYGYTF
TGCGCCAGCAGCTATGGGGGACAGGGGAACTATGGCTACACCTTC
>TRBD1|TRBJ1-5|TRBV7-9|few
CASSSGQINQPQHF
TGTGCCAGCAGCTCGGGACAGATCAATCAGCCCCAGCATTTT
>TRBD1|TRBJ2-5|TRBV28|many
CASGTQGAEGETQYF
TGTGCCAGCGGAACTCAGGGGGCCGAAGGGGAGACCCAGTACTTC
>TRBD2|TRBJ2-1|TRBV11-3|NA
CASSSGPGLAGGNEQFF
TGTGCCAGCAGTTCCGGACCGGGACTAGCGGGGGGGAATGAGCAGTTCTTC
>NA|TRBJ2-7|TRBV27|few
CASSPRGDSYEQYF
TGTGCCAGCAGTCCCAGGGGGGACTCCTACGAGCAGTACTTC
>NA|TRBJ1-3|TRBV7-9|NA
CASSQTGASGNTIYF
TGTGCCAGCAGTCAGACAGGCGCCTCTGGAAACACCATATATTTT
>TRBD2|TRBJ2-7|TRBV18|NA
CASSQGLAEHEQYF
TGTGCCAGCTCGCAGGGACTAGCGGAGCACGAGCAGTACTTC
>NA|TRBJ2-6|TRBV4-3|NA
CASSQSESGASVLTF
TGCGCCAGCAGCCAATCGGAATCTGGGGCCAGCGTCCTGACTTTC
>TRBD1|TRBJ2-2|TRBV7-3|NA
CASSTTGGPNTGELFF
TGTGCCAGCAGCACAACAGGGGGCCCGAACACCGGGGAGCTGTTTTTT
>NA|TRBJ2-6|TRBV6-5|NA
CASSTGSSRSGANVLTF
TGTGCCAGCAGTACCGGGTCCTCTCGCTCTGGGGCCAACGTCCTGACTTTC
>NA|TRBJ1-1|TRBV6-1|NA
CASSEIGSGSEAFF
TGTGCCAGCAGTGAAATTGGGTCGGGGAGTGAAGCTTTCTTT
>NA|TRBJ2-1|TRBV20-1|medium-sized
CSTRGLYNEQFF
TGCAGTACACGGGGTCTCTACAATGAGCAGTTCTTC
>NA|TRBJ2-5|TRBV3-1|NA
CASSQGGETQYF
TGTGCCAGCAGCCAAGGGGGAGAGACCCAGTACTTC
>NA|TRBJ2-3|TRBV20-1|few
CSATSQFSGGDTQYF
TGCAGTGCCACATCCCAATTTAGCGGAGGAGATACGCAGTATTTT
>NA|TRBJ2-6|TRBV7-9|NA
CASSLVGPSSGANVLTF
TGTGCCAGCAGCTTGGTGGGGCCTAGTTCTGGGGCCAACGTCCTGACTTTC
>NA|TRBJ2-7|TRBV5-5|once
CASSLVPPEQYF
TGTGCCAGCAGCTTGGTTCCCCCCGAGCAGTACTTC
>NA|TRBJ2-7|TRBV28|few
CATHRVGYYEQYF
TGTGCCACCCACCGCGTTGGGTACTACGAGCAGTACTTC